A selection of T cell receptor beta chains follows, all from one sample in a study of cytomegalovirus exposure and HLA in healthy donors. Clones were read by immunoSEQ multiplex PCR, and TCRdb kept only the in-frame ones, dropping some. This sample has some 130,000 clones; approximately 82% occur once, and the top ten carry 25% to 30%. Sequencing was performed on PBMCs. The receptors originated from a young man in good health and CMV-seropositive. The CDR3 runs from the conserved cysteine through the conserved F or W. D genes are given only for firm matches. Expanded clones get a size class; other rows say once, few or many, or leave the size out.

D gene: TRBD1
clone size: NA
J gene: TRBJ2-1
V gene: TRBV5-6
CDR3 DNA: TGTGCCAGCAGCGTCCGGGACAGGGTGTACAATGAGCAGTTCTTC
CDR3 protein: CASSVRDRVYNEQFF

D gene: TRBD2
clone size: many
J gene: TRBJ2-3
V gene: TRBV10-2
CDR3 DNA: TGCGCCAGCAGTGAGTCGGCGGGAGCAGGGATGGGCACGCAGTATTTT
CDR3 protein: CASSESAGAGMGTQYF

D gene: NA
clone size: few
J gene: TRBJ1-2
V gene: TRBV29-1
CDR3 DNA: TGCAGCGTTGGGGGCACGGTCTATGGCTACACCTTC
CDR3 protein: CSVGGTVYGYTF

D gene: TRBD1
clone size: NA
J gene: TRBJ2-1
V gene: TRBV5-1
CDR3 DNA: TGCGCCAGCAGCGAGACAGGGAGCTCCTACAATGAGCAGTTCTTC
CDR3 protein: CASSETGSSYNEQFF

D gene: NA
clone size: NA
J gene: TRBJ2-1
V gene: TRBV5-1
CDR3 DNA: TGCGCCAGCAGCTTAACTACAGGTTACAATGAGCAGTTCTTC
CDR3 protein: CASSLTTGYNEQFF

D gene: NA
clone size: NA
J gene: TRBJ1-4
V gene: TRBV5-6
CDR3 DNA: TGTGCCAGCAGCCGTCCGCGACAGACTAATGAAAAACTGTTTTTT
CDR3 protein: CASSRPRQTNEKLFF

D gene: TRBD2
clone size: NA
J gene: TRBJ2-5
V gene: TRBV5-6
CDR3 DNA: TGTGCCAGCAGCCGCGGGAGGGTAGGAGAGACCCAGTACTTC
CDR3 protein: CASSRGRVGETQYF

D gene: NA
clone size: NA
J gene: TRBJ2-7
V gene: TRBV2
CDR3 DNA: TGTGCCAGCAGTCGTCCAACTACCGACTACGAGCAGTACTTC
CDR3 protein: CASSRPTTDYEQYF

D gene: TRBD1
clone size: NA
J gene: TRBJ1-3
V gene: TRBV7-9
CDR3 DNA: TGTGCCAGCAGCCCCCAGGGACAGCGGAGCTCTGGAAACACCATATATTTT
CDR3 protein: CASSPQGQRSSGNTIYF

D gene: NA
clone size: NA
J gene: TRBJ1-1
V gene: TRBV25-1
CDR3 DNA: TGTGCCAGCAGTGATTACGGGAACACTGAAGCTTTCTTT
CDR3 protein: CASSDYGNTEAFF

D gene: NA
clone size: NA
J gene: TRBJ2-1
V gene: TRBV7-6
CDR3 DNA: TGTGCCAGCAGCTTACCCGGGGGAAGCAAGTTCTTC
CDR3 protein: CASSLPGGSKFF

D gene: NA
clone size: once
J gene: TRBJ2-3
V gene: TRBV7-2
CDR3 DNA: TGTGCCAGCACCACGGTAGGTGGGAGCGCCACAGATACGCAGTATTTT
CDR3 protein: CASTTVGGSATDTQYF

D gene: TRBD1
clone size: NA
J gene: TRBJ2-3
V gene: TRBV7-6
CDR3 DNA: TGTGCCAGCAGCTTCTCAGGGGGTACAGATACGCAGTATTTT
CDR3 protein: CASSFSGGTDTQYF

D gene: TRBD1
clone size: NA
J gene: TRBJ1-1
V gene: TRBV19
CDR3 DNA: TGTGCCAGTAGTATCGACGGACAGGGGGCGACGTCCATGAACACTGAAGCTTTCTTT
CDR3 protein: CASSIDGQGATSMNTEAFF

D gene: NA
clone size: NA
J gene: TRBJ1-1
V gene: TRBV6-5
CDR3 DNA: TGTGCCAGCAGAATTCAGGGGATCAAGACCACTGAAGCTTTCTTT
CDR3 protein: CASRIQGIKTTEAFF

D gene: NA
clone size: NA
J gene: TRBJ2-1
V gene: TRBV10-3
CDR3 DNA: TGTGCCATCAGTGATAAAGTGGTCCCGAGCTCCTACAATGAGCAGTTCTTC
CDR3 protein: CAISDKVVPSSYNEQFF

D gene: TRBD1
clone size: NA
J gene: TRBJ2-7
V gene: TRBV18
CDR3 DNA: TGTGCCAGCTCACCGACAGGGGGCTCTTCTTGGGAGCAGTACTTC
CDR3 protein: CASSPTGGSSWEQYF

D gene: NA
clone size: NA
J gene: TRBJ2-3
V gene: TRBV19
CDR3 DNA: TGTGCCAGTAGTGAGTTAGGGAGACTAGACCGTGGGGGTACGCAGTATTTT
CDR3 protein: CASSELGRLDRGGTQYF

D gene: TRBD1
clone size: NA
J gene: TRBJ1-1
V gene: TRBV5-1
CDR3 DNA: TGCGCCAGCAGCTTGATCGGGACAGGGGGTACTGAAGCTTTCTTT
CDR3 protein: CASSLIGTGGTEAFF

D gene: TRBD1
clone size: NA
J gene: TRBJ1-3
V gene: TRBV11-2
CDR3 DNA: TGTGCCAGCAGCTCCTCCTTCGACAGGGCAAACACCATATATTTT
CDR3 protein: CASSSSFDRANTIYF

D gene: NA
clone size: NA
J gene: TRBJ1-2
V gene: TRBV11-2
CDR3 DNA: TGTGCCAGCAGCTTAGCTCAGGGTCTTGGCTACACCTTC
CDR3 protein: CASSLAQGLGYTF

D gene: TRBD2
clone size: NA
J gene: TRBJ2-3
V gene: TRBV23-1
CDR3 DNA: TGCGCCAGCAGTCAAGGGAGGGCCTCCACAGATACGCAGTATTTT
CDR3 protein: CASSQGRASTDTQYF

D gene: TRBD1
clone size: NA
J gene: TRBJ2-5
V gene: TRBV7-3
CDR3 DNA: TGTGCCAGCAGCTTAGGGTCCGGACAGGGGTCGGAGACCCAGTACTTC
CDR3 protein: CASSLGSGQGSETQYF

D gene: TRBD2
clone size: NA
J gene: TRBJ2-1
V gene: TRBV2
CDR3 DNA: TGTGCCAGCAGCCGGACTAGCGGATTTAGCTCGAACAATGAGCAGTTCTTC
CDR3 protein: CASSRTSGFSSNNEQFF

D gene: NA
clone size: NA
J gene: TRBJ2-7
V gene: TRBV7-9
CDR3 DNA: TGTGCCAGCAGCTTTTCCGGGAGCGCCTACGAGCAGTACTTC
CDR3 protein: CASSFSGSAYEQYF

D gene: TRBD1
clone size: NA
J gene: TRBJ1-2
V gene: TRBV4-3
CDR3 DNA: TGCGCCAGCAGCCAAGATTGGGACAGGGGGCTCGATGGCTACACCTTC
CDR3 protein: CASSQDWDRGLDGYTF

D gene: NA
clone size: NA
J gene: TRBJ2-2
V gene: TRBV6-4
CDR3 DNA: TGTGCCAGCAGACTGAACCTCGCCACCGGGGAGCTGTTTTTT
CDR3 protein: CASRLNLATGELFF

D gene: NA
clone size: few
J gene: TRBJ1-3
V gene: TRBV27
CDR3 DNA: TGTGCCAGCAAGAAAACAGGGATTTCTGGAAACACCATATATTTT
CDR3 protein: CASKKTGISGNTIYF

D gene: NA
clone size: NA
J gene: TRBJ1-1
V gene: TRBV5-1
CDR3 DNA: TGCGCCAGCAGCCCAAGGGCAGGGGATTCCAGGGACACTGAAGCTTTCTTT
CDR3 protein: CASSPRAGDSRDTEAFF

D gene: NA
clone size: NA
J gene: TRBJ2-2
V gene: TRBV7-2
CDR3 DNA: TGTGCCAGCAGCTTAATCACCGCTAGTGGAACCGGGGAGCTGTTTTTT
CDR3 protein: CASSLITASGTGELFF

D gene: NA
clone size: NA
J gene: TRBJ2-1
V gene: TRBV4-3
CDR3 DNA: TGCGCCAGCAGCCAAGTAGTTTCCTACAATGAGCAGTTCTTC
CDR3 protein: CASSQVVSYNEQFF

D gene: NA
clone size: NA
J gene: TRBJ2-1
V gene: TRBV30
CDR3 DNA: TGTGCCTGGAGTAGGGGCAACAATGAGCAGTTCTTC
CDR3 protein: CAWSRGNNEQFF